Presented here are 9 T cell receptor beta chains from one specimen sequenced in a study of HIV-infected patients and healthy controls. About 500 ng RNA was reverse transcribed with alpha and beta constant-region primers. Using multiplexing indices, alpha and beta chain libraries were generated apart by chain-specific third strand synthesis. TCRdb analysed the 5' RACE reads with MiXCR anew, one entry per CDR3 protein. The table records 5,000 to 6,500 distinct CDR3 sequences, over 7% of them present only once. Whole blood was used without fractionation, so all unsorted peripheral T cells were included. The sample consisted of blood, taken before antiretroviral therapy. The receptors come from an adult with HIV infection.

This clonotype has at least ten counts. The genes are TRBV5-1 and TRBJ2-2; D is unclear. The V and J ends lost 6 bases and 4 bases respectively, with 13 bases between them. Looked up from germline, CDR1 is SGHRS and CDR2 is YFSETQ. The CDR3 consists of 14 residues. In nucleotides, the CDR3 is TGCGCCAGCACCCGTGAAGGGTCCACCGGGGAGCTGTTTTTT. Residues: CASTREGSTGELFF. Supplemented by reference TRBV5-1 and TRBJ2-2, the full variable domain reads KAGVTQTPRYLIKTRGQQVTLSCSPISGHRSVSWYQQTPGQGLQFLFEYFSETQRNKGNFPGRFSGRQFSNSRSEMNVSTLELGDSALYLCASTREGSTGELFFGEGSRLTVL.

This clonotype came up many times. V and J are TRBV5-5 and TRBJ2-3; possibly TRBD1 or TRBD2 for D (7 bases each). Between the trimmed V and J ends, which lost 4 bases and 0 bases, there was a span of 15 bases. There are 16 residues in the CDR3. From germline, CDR1 is SGHKS and CDR2 YYEKEE (reference sequence). CDR3: CASSPRGGGSTDTQYF. Here the CDR3 DNA reads TGTGCCAGCAGCCCCAGGGGGGGTGGGAGCACAGATACGCAGTATTTT.

This clonotype is medium-sized by share. V gene TRBV6-1 combines with J gene TRBJ2-7; D is ambiguous. From germline, CDR1 is MNHNS and CDR2 SASEGT. This CDR3 has 13 amino acids. The DNA of the CDR3 is TGTGCCAGCAATGAACGGAAGAACTACGAGCAGTACGTC. Amino acid sequence: CASNERKNYEQYV.

This clonotype was recorded at least ten times. The gene calls are TRBV4-1 and TRBJ2-7; 7 positions match TRBD2. CDR1 and CDR2 from the germline V gene are MGHRA and YSYEKL. V gave up 5 bases and J gave up 0 bases; unmatched junction bases: 7. The CDR3 consists of 15 residues. The CDR3 bases are TGCGCCAGCAGCTTCCGACTAGCCACCTCCTACGAGCAGTACTTC. Translating gives CASSFRLATSYEQYF.

J is TRBJ2-3 and V is TRBV5-4; TRBD1 matches at 11 bases. J gave up 6 bases and V 0 bases, and 6 bases lay outside the gene matches. The CDR3 has 16 residues. The germline V gene has CDR1 SGHNT and CDR2 YYREEE (reference sequence). The CDR3 nucleotides read TGTGCCAGCAGCTTGGCCGGGACAGGGGGATGGGATACGCAGTATTTT. Translation: CASSLAGTGGWDTQYF.

This clonotype is deemed medium-sized. The rearrangement joins TRBV12-3 or TRBV12-4 to TRBJ2-3; perhaps TRBD2 as D (7 bases). With 5 bases removed from V and 2 bases from J, the gap between germline ends came to 11 bases. CDR3 length: 14 amino acids. The CDR3 region is CASSRGANTDTQYF. CDR3 bases: TGTGCCAGCAGTCGGGGGGCCAACACAGATACGCAGTATTTT.

By sample share, this clonotype is medium-sized. CDR3 amino acids: CAWSVALPTGELFF. The CDR3 nucleotides are TGTGCCTGGAGTGTTGCACTACCCACCGGGGAGCTGTTTTTT. The chain joins TRBV30 to TRBJ2-2, with D hard to call. This CDR3 has 14 residues. Germline CDR1 GTSNPN, CDR2 SVGIG (reference sequence). Trimming pared 0 bases from V and 4 bases from J, leaving 9 bases between.

This clonotype was counted many times. This rearrangement joins TRBV19 to TRBJ2-3; D is unclear. Germline-derived CDR1 and CDR2 are LNHDA and SQIVND (reference sequence). V was pared by 4 bases and J by 0 bases, with 5 bases between. The CDR3 consists of 13 residues. The CDR3: CASSSHSTDTQYF. The CDR3 bases are TGTGCCAGTAGTAGCCATAGCACAGATACGCAGTATTTT.

This chain links TRBV7-2 with TRBJ1-6; D is perhaps TRBD1 (6 bases). V was cut by 5 bases and J by 7 bases, with 9 bases left in between. In germline, CDR1 is SGHTA, CDR2 FQGNSA. The CDR3 consists of 13 residues. CDR3 in DNA: TGTGCCAGCAGCCACGGACAGAATTCACCCCTCCACTTT. It translates to CASSHGQNSPLHF.